Listed below are T cell receptor beta chains from one sample, sequenced in a study of OX40 agonist ivuxolimab in advanced cancers. Sequencing used immunoSEQ multiplex PCR; TCRdb keeps in-frame clones, though not all of them. The sample has 90,000 or so clones, about 88% seen once. The sequencing here drew on CD4+ or CD8+ T cells sorted from blood, taken in a trial of the OX40 agonist ivuxolimab. The origin of the receptors is an adult with an advanced solid tumor such as melanoma, head and neck, liver or kidney cancer. Each CDR3 is given with its conserved first and last residue. D genes are given only for firm matches. For some rows the clone size is stated as once, few or many, or as a class when expanded; others skip it.

size,D,J,V,CDR3,DNA
NA,NA,TRBJ1-1,TRBV30,CACGSYYVNTEAFF,TGTGCCTGCGGATCCTACTACGTGAACACTGAAGCTTTCTTT
NA,NA,TRBJ2-7,TRBV28,CASSSTRYEQYF,TGTGCCAGCAGTTCTACGCGCTACGAGCAGTACTTC
NA,TRBD2,TRBJ2-1,TRBV4-1,CASSRRTSGEPGDYEQFF,TGCGCCAGCAGCCGTAGGACTAGCGGGGAACCCGGCGACTATGAGCAGTTCTTC
NA,NA,TRBJ2-5,TRBV30,CAWQRGRQETQYF,TGTGCCTGGCAGAGGGGGAGACAAGAGACCCAGTACTTC
once,TRBD1,TRBJ1-5,TRBV2,CASTLQGGGQPQHF,TGTGCCAGCACTTTACAGGGGGGCGGGCAGCCCCAGCATTTT
NA,NA,TRBJ1-3,TRBV5-8,CASSTQGSSGNTIYF,TGTGCCAGCAGCACCCAGGGGTCCTCTGGAAACACCATATATTTT
few,NA,TRBJ1-3,TRBV9,CASSVGSSGNTIYF,TGTGCCAGCAGCGTAGGCAGCTCTGGAAACACCATATATTTT
NA,NA,TRBJ2-3,TRBV7-6,CASSFATDTQYF,TGTGCCAGCAGCTTTGCCACAGATACGCAGTATTTT
NA,NA,TRBJ1-4,TRBV9,CASSPRTATNEKLFF,TGTGCCAGCAGCCCTAGGACAGCAACTAATGAAAAACTGTTTTTT
few,NA,TRBJ1-2,TRBV2,CASRRYGYTF,TGTGCCAGCAGACGATATGGCTACACCTTC
NA,NA,TRBJ2-1,TRBV7-2,CASSGTRVDNEQFF,TGTGCCAGCAGCGGGACACGGGTGGACAATGAGCAGTTCTTC
NA,NA,TRBJ2-7,TRBV30,CAWSVLRQNEQYF,TGTGCCTGGAGTGTACTTAGGCAGAACGAGCAGTACTTC
few,NA,TRBJ1-2,TRBV11-2,CASSPRAGNYGYTF,TGTGCCAGCAGCCCCCGGGCAGGCAACTATGGCTACACCTTC
NA,TRBD1,TRBJ2-7,TRBV5-1,CASSIRQGSRSYEQYF,TGCGCCAGCAGCATCCGACAGGGGAGCCGCTCCTACGAGCAGTACTTC
NA,NA,TRBJ1-1,TRBV11-1,CASSLSGMNTEAFF,TGTGCCAGCAGCTTATCGGGAATGAACACTGAAGCTTTCTTT
NA,NA,TRBJ1-1,TRBV7-9,CASSFHTGKAEAFF,TGTGCCAGCAGCTTCCACACAGGAAAGGCTGAAGCTTTCTTT
NA,NA,TRBJ2-1,TRBV19,CASSIYGEQFF,TGTGCCAGTAGTATCTATGGGGAGCAGTTCTTC
NA,TRBD1,TRBJ1-3,TRBV18,CASSRQMIPGGFGNTIYF,TGTGCCAGCTCACGGCAAATGATTCCAGGGGGCTTTGGAAACACCATATATTTT
NA,TRBD1,TRBJ1-6,TRBV7-9,CASSFTWGTDRGSPLHF,TGTGCCAGCAGTTTTACGTGGGGAACGGACAGGGGTTCACCCCTCCACTTT
NA,NA,TRBJ1-6,TRBV19,CASSIGRTNNSPLHF,TGTGCCAGTAGTATAGGAAGGACGAACAATTCACCCCTCCACTTT
few,NA,TRBJ1-6,TRBV7-9,CASSLGRGASPLHF,TGTGCCAGCAGCTTAGGCAGGGGCGCCTCACCCCTCCACTTT
NA,NA,TRBJ2-2,TRBV19,CASSRHASTNTGELFF,TGTGCCAGTAGTCGACACGCCAGTACGAACACCGGGGAGCTGTTTTTT
once,NA,TRBJ1-2,TRBV7-2,CASLQVLGYGYTF,TGTGCCAGCTTGCAGGTGTTGGGGTATGGCTACACCTTC
once,NA,TRBJ1-4,TRBV7-2,CASSSSPVTTNEKLFF,TGTGCCAGCAGCTCCTCTCCAGTTACAACTAATGAAAAACTGTTTTTT
NA,NA,TRBJ2-7,TRBV5-4,CASSLGRMGYEQYF,TGTGCCAGCAGCTTAGGGCGAATGGGCTACGAGCAGTACTTC
NA,NA,TRBJ2-5,TRBV5-1,CASSLGNYQETQYF,TGCGCCAGCAGCTTGGGAAATTATCAAGAGACCCAGTACTTC
NA,NA,TRBJ1-1,TRBV7-8,CASTPGGMNTEAFF,TGTGCCAGCACCCCTGGAGGTATGAACACTGAAGCTTTCTTT
once,NA,TRBJ1-2,TRBV6-4,CASSVRSGSGYTF,TGTGCCAGCAGTGTACGCTCAGGGAGCGGCTACACCTTC